Sequencing of this TCR beta chain was carried out in a study of T cells in Graves' hyperthyroidism and ophthalmopathy. Exclusion criteria comprised uncontrolled infection, other autoimmune disease, pregnancy or lactation. Amplified TCR beta CDR3 regions came from RNA transcripts. The HTBI set primed first-round TCR CDR3 RT-PCR. A single record per CDR3 protein comes from TCRdb applying MiXCR to the multiplex PCR reads. This sample has roughly 570,000 distinct CDR3 sequences, with about 45% found just once. CDR1 SQVTM and CDR2 ANQGSEA come from the germline V gene. The CDR3 spans 16 residues. V lost 6 bases to trimming and J lost 1 base; unmatched junction nucleotides: 6. Ten or more counts support this clonotype.

The source of this sequence is an adult woman with Graves' disease, either hyperthyroidism or ophthalmopathy (not recorded which). Sequences were obtained from peripheral blood or thyroid tissue (not recorded which). This rearrangement joins TRBV29-1 to TRBJ2-2; 12 bases match TRBD1. The CDR3 DNA reads TGCAGCGTACCGGGACAGGGGGCCGGGAACACCGGGGAGCTGTTTTTT. This sequence encodes CSVPGQGAGNTGELFF.